This T cell receptor beta chain was obtained from a study of a mutant IDH1 vaccine in newly diagnosed glioma. Turning to the study itself: Vaccines began 4-6 weeks after radiotherapy alone, or with temozolomide cycles. Therapy received beforehand was radiotherapy, temozolomide, or both, with most patients given both.

Noted time point: week 47, end of study. Doses of 300 ug of mutant IDH1 20-mer peptide were given with topical imiquimod. Patients received eight vaccinations in weeks 1, 3, 5, 7, 11, 15, 19, 23. As for this clone: Antigen specificity is unknown.

The protocol was immunoSEQ multiplex PCR, while the TCRdb copy is restricted to in-frame clones and leaves out a portion. The sample consists of about 34,000 clones, approximately 87% of them appearing once. Germline CDR1 MGHRA, CDR2 YSYEKL. V lost 1 base and J 0 bases, leaving 6 bases between the germline ends. The CDR3 has 14 amino acids. The V gene is TRBV4-1, the J gene TRBJ1-2; D not certain. The sequence was obtained from a woman between 25 and 40 years old with glioma. The sample consisted of PBMCs, taken from a glioma patient whose treatment included an IDH1 peptide vaccine. CDR3 nucleotide sequence: TGCGCCAGCAGCCAAGTAGGTTCTAACTATGGCTACACCTTC. Translation gives CASSQVGSNYGYTF.